The 10 T cell receptor beta chains listed next were all sequenced from one sample in a study of blood T cell repertoires in COVID-19. Sequencing used immunoSEQ multiplex PCR; TCRdb keeps in-frame clones, though not all of them. The profile shows fewer than 250,000 clones, about nine tenths of them singletons. Material for sequencing was peripheral blood. The origin of the receptors is a woman aged 70-85 years with acute or convalescent COVID-19.

This rearrangement joins TRBV10-1 to TRBJ1-5; possibly TRBD1 for D (5 bases). The germline V gene has CDR1 WNHNN and CDR2 SYGVQD (reference sequence). V dropped 6 bases and J dropped 0 bases, with 12 bases sitting between them. The CDR3 runs to 15 residues. Written as DNA, the CDR3 is TGCGCCAGCAGGTGGGGGGACTATAGCAATCAGCCCCAGCATTTT. Its protein product is CASRWGDYSNQPQHF.

The chain carries TRBV19 and TRBJ1-1, with D uncertain. The CDR3 is made up of 13 amino acids. The germline V gene encodes CDR1 LNHDA and CDR2 SQIVND (reference sequence). Trimming cost V 6 bases and J 2 bases, with 10 bases left between them. The CDR3 DNA reads TGTGCCAGTAGCGTTGGCCCAAACACTGAAGCTTTCTTT. Translating it yields CASSVGPNTEAFF.

V and J are TRBV6-6 and TRBJ2-7; 9 bases agree with TRBD1. V lost 5 bases to trimming and J lost 6 bases; unmatched junction nucleotides: 11. This CDR3 has 15 residues. CDR1 MNHNY and CDR2 SVGAGI come from the germline V gene (reference sequence). For the CDR3, the DNA is TGTGCCAGCAGTATGCCGGGACAGGGAAGGTTCGAGCAGTACTTC. Residues: CASSMPGQGRFEQYF.

The gene calls are TRBV18 and TRBJ1-3; D is undetermined. The V end was cut by 0 bases, the J end by 2 bases, with 17 bases between. CDR1 and CDR2 from the germline V gene are KGHSH and LQKENI. The CDR3 length is 18 residues. The CDR3 sequence is CASSPPTGRTQAGNTIYF. The CDR3 DNA sequence: TGTGCCAGCTCACCACCGACGGGTAGGACTCAGGCTGGAAACACCATATATTTT.

The V and J genes are TRBV6-2 or TRBV6-3 and TRBJ2-1, with D perhaps TRBD2 (5 bases). Between the trimmed V and J ends, which lost 2 bases and 7 bases, there was a span of 15 bases. This CDR3 has 15 amino acids. CDR1 and CDR2 (germline): MNHEY, SVGEGT. CDR3 protein: CASSYIGRLGNEQFF. CDR3 bases: TGTGCCAGCAGTTACATTGGGAGATTGGGGAATGAGCAGTTCTTC.

The gene calls are TRBV5-6 and TRBJ2-2; D is perhaps TRBD2 (5 bases). Per germline, CDR1 SGHDT and CDR2 YYEEEE. This CDR3 is built from 14 residues. V gave up 5 bases and J gave up 4 bases, with 12 bases separating them. CDR3 DNA: TGTGCCAGCAGGGACGGACGGGGCACCGGGGAGCTGTTTTTT. Protein sequence: CASRDGRGTGELFF.

The gene calls are TRBV5-1 and TRBJ1-4; 9 positions match TRBD1. CDR1 is SGHRS, CDR2 YFSETQ, per germline. The CDR3 loop spans 15 amino acids. V gave up 7 bases and J gave up 0 bases; unmatched junction bases: 4. The CDR3, as DNA: TGCGCCAGCTCAGGACAGGGGTCAACTAATGAAAAACTGTTTTTT. It yields the protein CASSGQGSTNEKLFF.

Details on this clone: The sample contains more than one DNA sequence encoding this CDR3. This chain connects TRBV5-1 to TRBJ2-3; D possibly corresponds to TRBD1 (6 bases). Deletions cut 2 bases from V and 1 base from J, with 8 bases between. The germline CDR1 and CDR2 sequences are SGHRS and YFSETQ. The CDR3 is made up of 14 amino acids. CDR3 nucleotides: TGCGCCAGCAGCTTACAGGGCGGCACAGATACGCAGTATTTT. It is translated as CASSLQGGTDTQYF.

This rearrangement joins TRBV28 to TRBJ2-7; 14 bases fit TRBD2. The CDR3 covers 19 residues. The junction had 16 bases not matched to a gene; V was cut back by 4 bases and J by 5 bases. CDR1 and CDR2 (germline): MDHEN, SYDVKM. This CDR3 is CASSSWTSGRLGASDEQYF. For the CDR3, the DNA is TGTGCCAGCAGTTCCTGGACTAGCGGGAGGTTAGGCGCATCCGACGAGCAGTACTTC.

This sequence joins TRBV5-1 and TRBJ1-1; TRBD1 might be the D (6 bases). The CDR3 is made up of 13 amino acids. V dropped 3 bases and J dropped 1 base, with 7 bases sitting between them. Germline V gene sequence: CDR1 SGHRS, CDR2 YFSETQ. CDR3: CASSWGQNTEAFF. The CDR3 coding sequence is TGCGCCAGCAGCTGGGGACAGAACACTGAAGCTTTCTTT.